The present T cell receptor (beta chain) was sequenced within a study of cytomegalovirus exposure and HLA in healthy donors (dated by TCRdb to the late 2010s). As for the study more broadly: According to a later analysis, one platform produced both the 120 validation repertoires and the 620 or so repertoires of the first cohort. The study aimed to test whether cataloging public T cell receptors could reveal signatures of past pathogen exposure. In addition to the first cohort of around 670 subjects, a separate validation cohort of 120 different subjects was used. The study combined high-throughput TCR immunosequencing, statistical association of individual TCRs with disease status, and machine learning to predict cytomegalovirus infection status.

The donors were included in the validation cohort of approximately 120 subjects, a group kept apart from the roughly 700-subject first cohort. Study-wide findings and limitations: The study gave a list of 150 to 200 TCR beta chains associated with cytomegalovirus. The classifier was reported to diagnose cytomegalovirus status with high specificity and sensitivity in both the original cohort and the validation cohort. Subsequent analysis determined that TCRs grouped into clusters in the first cohort also showed a tendency toward co-occurrence across the approximately 120 validation repertoires, and about 94% of cluster scores exceeded 0. A later analysis lacked HLA typing for the validation cohort, so it scored co-occurrence in that cohort across all 120 repertoires. While some public TCRs were present in many individuals, most TCR sequences turned up only very rarely across donors. The authors suggested that the approach could potentially be extended to other disease states and immunological phenotypes. Three of the identified cytomegalovirus-associated TCR beta chains were confirmed in vitro to be specific for cytomegalovirus antigens.

The CDR3 goes from the cysteine to the phenylalanine over 15 residues. CDR3 DNA is the only sequence kept; it has 45 bases, read in frame from the first base. Germline trimming amounts to 5 bases on V and 6 bases on J, with 8 as the count of junction bases outside the gene matches. As encoded in the germline V gene, CDR1 is SGHTA while CDR2 is FQGNSA. Details on this clone: Its cognate antigen has yet to be identified. No qualities accompany the bases; no much larger clone lies one base away.

Library prep was done by the immunoSEQ multiplex PCR assay. The original methods were these. A statistical classification framework was built for diagnosing cytomegalovirus status from the catalog of TCR beta chain sequences. TCRdb mirrors the immuneACCESS table, restricted to in-frame sequences. Some clones are absent from its copies; in checked studies, under half trace to an unresolved V gene, and the reason for the others is unknown. V and J calls and clone size follow that table, whereas D and trimming were derived from the DNA. Within this sample are about 160,000 clones, with around four fifths of them counted one time only. About 2% of the sample lies in the top ten.

The rearranged segments are TRBV7-2 and TRBJ1-5; 9 middle bases align to TRBD1. The sequence came from a young man in good health and CMV-seropositive. Material for sequencing was PBMCs. The DNA sequence follows: TGTGCCAGCAGCGGACAGGGGATCAACGGTCAGCCCCAGCATTTT. The translation is CASSGQGINGQPQHF.